The 11 T cell receptor beta chains presented below share a single source sample, sequenced in a study of tumor-infiltrating lymphocytes in oesophageal squamous cell carcinoma. TCRdb reanalysed the PCR reads using MiXCR and keeps one entry per CDR3 protein. The sample includes about 24,000 distinct CDR3 sequences, about 40% of them seen just once. The sequencing sample was made of esophageal tumor tissue. All receptors derive from a male donor with esophageal squamous cell carcinoma.

V and J are TRBV11-2 and TRBJ2-6, with 15 nucleotides matching TRBD2. The J call is uncertain, as TRBJ2-5 better fits the DNA end. CDR3 length: 16 residues. CDR1 is SGHAT, CDR2 FQNNGV, per germline. The CDR3 DNA is TGTGCCAGCAGCCCCAGGACTAGCGGGAGGGAAGAGACCCAGTACTTC. It is translated as CASSPRTSGREETQYF.

This clonotype appeared a few times. V gene TRBV7-6 combines with J gene TRBJ2-5; 8 nucleotides line up with TRBD2. Germline values: CDR1 SGHVS, CDR2 FNYEAQ. The length of the CDR3 is 16 residues. J was trimmed by 11 bases and V by 5 bases; bases with no gene match: 19. CDR3 DNA sequence: TGTGCCAGCAGCCCCTCCGGCGGGAGGTTGGTGGATGAGCAGTACTTC. Translation: CASSPSGGRLVDEQYF.

This clonotype was seen many times. V gene TRBV6-1 combines with J gene TRBJ2-1; possibly TRBD2 for D (5 bases). The assigned J gene may be wrong: the sequence end matches TRBJ2-7 better. Germline V CDR1 and CDR2: MNHNS, SASEGT. The CDR3 spans 15 residues. CDR3 coding DNA: TGTGCCAGCAGTGGATGGAAAAACGAGGGCAATGAGCAGTACTTC. Its translation is CASSGWKNEGNEQYF.

This clonotype was detected only a few times. The V call is TRBV19, the J call TRBJ1-5; D is possibly TRBD1 (5 bases). The germline V and J ends were trimmed by 3 bases and 1 base, with 10 bases remaining between them. The germline gives CDR1 LNHDA, CDR2 SQIVND (reference sequence). The CDR3 consists of 15 residues. The CDR3 here is CASSIGGNSNQPQHF. Here the CDR3 DNA reads TGTGCCAGTAGTATCGGGGGTAACAGCAATCAGCCCCAGCATTTT.

Many counts were recorded for this clonotype. The chain uses TRBV5-8 and TRBJ2-5; D not certain. CDR3 length: 12 residues. Germline CDR1 is SGHTS and CDR2 is YDEGEE. Trimming removed 5 bases at V and 1 base at J, with 6 bases between. The CDR3 protein is CASSYPQETQYF. CDR3 bases: TGTGCCAGCAGTTACCCCCAAGAGACCCAGTACTTC. The full variable domain, its missing parts supplied by reference TRBV5-8 and TRBJ2-5, is EAGVTQSPTHLIKTRGQQATLRCSPISGHTSVYWYQQALGLGLQFLLWYDEGEERNRGNFPPRFSGRQFPNYSSELNVNALELEDSALYLCASSYPQETQYFGPGTRLLVL.

The CDR3 here is CASSSTGDNYNEQFF. For the CDR3, the DNA is TGTGCCAGCAGTTCGACAGGGGACAATTACAATGAGCAGTTCTTC. The chain joins TRBV12-3 or TRBV12-4 to TRBJ2-1, with TRBD1 identical over 8 bases. This CDR3 is built from 15 residues. The J segment lost 4 bases and the V segment lost 4 bases, leaving 6 bases of the junction unmatched.

This chain links TRBV28 with TRBJ2-1; D remains ambiguous. The V end lost 4 bases, the J end lost 7 bases, and 17 bases lay between the germline ends. Germline-derived CDR1 and CDR2 are MDHEN and SYDVKM. CDR3 size: 15 residues. DNA for the CDR3: TGTGCCAGCAGTTCCCTGCTCGGCCCACAAAATGAGCAGTTCTTC. It specifies CASSSLLGPQNEQFF.

The V call is TRBV6-6, the J call TRBJ2-1; 10 bases are a match to TRBD1. Germline CDR1 reads MNHNY; CDR2 reads SVGAGI (reference sequence). The CDR3 loop spans 17 amino acids. The trim removed 1 base at V and 4 bases at J, leaving 7 bases unmatched. The chain's CDR3 is CASSYFTGTGVYNEQFF. CDR3 DNA sequence: TGTGCCAGCAGTTACTTCACCGGGACAGGGGTATACAATGAGCAGTTCTTC.

The CDR3 sequence: CASSSKYTDTQYF. CDR3 in DNA: TGTGCCAGCAGCTCAAAATATACGGATACGCAGTATTTT. The rearrangement uses TRBV28 and TRBJ2-3; D unclear. The CDR3 is made up of 13 amino acids. In germline, CDR1 is MDHEN, CDR2 SYDVKM. V shed 6 bases and J shed 6 bases, with 13 bases lying between them. Variable domain in full (rest from reference TRBV28 and TRBJ2-3): DVKVTQSSRYLVKRTGEKVFLECVQDMDHENMFWYRQDPGLGLRLIYFSYDVKMKEKGDIPEGYSVSREKKERFSLILESASTNQTSMYLCASSSKYTDTQYFGPGTRLTVL.

This chain connects TRBV6-1 to TRBJ2-2; D perhaps matches TRBD2 (5 bases). The CDR3 sequence is 15 residues long. In germline, CDR1 is MNHNS, CDR2 SASEGT. V gave up 3 bases and J gave up 1 base, with 9 bases separating them. The CDR3 bases are TGTGCCAGCAGTGAGTCGGCGGGGAACACCGGGGAGCTGTTTTTT. Encoded protein: CASSESAGNTGELFF.

A note on this clonotype: Likely a read error: the CDR3 ends without its conserved phenylalanine or tryptophan. The chain is built from TRBV12-3 or TRBV12-4 and TRBJ2-6, with 7 bases fitting TRBD1. This CDR3 has 17 residues. V gave up 5 bases and J gave up 2 bases; unmatched junction bases: 9. CDR3 coding DNA: TGTGCCAGCAGTCCACATAACACAGGGGCTGGGGCCAACGTCCTGACTTCC. Amino acid sequence: CASSPHNTGAGANVLTS.